One T cell receptor (beta chain) is described in this entry. Its antigen remains unidentified. The junction departs from the called germline gene at one end, perhaps through a read error. This specimen includes other DNA sequences encoding the same CDR3. The cohort comprised 710 or so healthy bone marrow donors. At the time of sampling, all cohort members were nominally healthy, though unrecorded immune exposures were likely present. The donor was CMV seropositive and belonged to the group of 250 to 300 seropositive cohort members. A peripheral blood sample was provided by each donor, and peripheral blood mononuclear cells were used for TCR beta sequencing. Genomic DNA was extracted from the blood cell samples with the Qiagen DNeasy Blood Extraction Kit. The method was the immunoSEQ multiplex PCR assay. The multiplex PCR relied on a mix of 60 forward primers for TCR Vbeta segments and 13 reverse primers for TCR Jbeta segments. The CDR3 region of rearranged TCR beta genes was amplified from genomic DNA with a multiplex PCR assay. Amplified TCR beta libraries were sequenced as 87-base-pair reads on the Illumina HiSeq System. The authors processed their data as follows. In a later analysis, roughly 80 million unique TCR beta chains were counted across the roughly 670 repertoires, and roughly 11 million of these chains were shared by at least two donors. Raw reads were error-corrected and collapsed into unique sequences with a nearest-neighbor algorithm that merged closely related sequences to remove PCR and sequencing errors. Alignment of CDR3 sequences to IMGT reference sequences was used to assign V, D and J gene segments. For a sequence to be retained, a match of at least six nucleotides was required to both a V gene segment and a J gene segment. A rearrangement was called productive if the CDR3 had no stop codons and remained in frame with V and J, and every other rearrangement was called non-productive. CDR3 was defined according to IMGT convention as the region running from the second conserved V-encoded cysteine to the conserved J-encoded phenylalanine. The earlier analysis of some 540 of the donors excluded any sequence lacking an unambiguous match to a single V gene segment. In an earlier analysis of 587 of the donors, V segments were called functional above 56.7% productive rearrangements and were called segregating when the between-donor standard deviation exceeded 5%. A statistical classification framework was built to diagnose cytomegalovirus status from the catalog of TCR beta chain sequences. In a later analysis, V and J genes were assigned by comparing TCR nucleotide sequences against IMGT/GENE-DB human TR gene sequences. The TCRdist pipeline was used in a later analysis to assign CDR3 sequences and most-parsimonious VDJ recombination scenarios. In a later analysis, every TCR beta chain was defined by the combination of its CDR3 amino acid sequence and its V-gene family, and reads without a unique V-gene family were dropped. In a later analysis, 500 to 650 highly shared, low-generation-probability nucleotide sequences were removed to address suspected cross-contamination and a sequencing artifact. In a later analysis, a clonal expansion index for each public chain was calculated from normalized within-repertoire ranks of inferred template counts. In a later analysis, generation probabilities were computed with a VDJ recombination model fitted to out-of-frame rearrangements, and the resulting probabilities were checked against IGoR. In a later analysis, TCR-TCR, TCR-HLA and TCR-CMV co-occurrence was scored with hypergeometric tests, and a repertoire-size bias correction was applied to TCR pairs. In a later analysis, false discovery rates were estimated by permuting HLA or CMV assignments 20 times. In a later analysis, co-occurring TCRs were grouped using DBSCAN, and TCRdist sequence similarity was added for clustering within HLA-allele-positive subsets. Co-occurrence clustering excluded repertoires with fewer than 30,000 or more than 120,000 public chains, plus five with anomalous nucleotide sharing. The clones in this table, taken by TCRdb from immuneACCESS, are in-frame only. Not every clone is retained; where verified, under half of the shortfall comes from an unresolved V gene, and the cause of the rest is unknown. The V and J calls and the clone size are those of that table, but D and trimming were determined from the DNA. The sample table contains roughly 160,000 clones; only one count was recorded for just under 80% of them. Around 3.1% of the sample is held by the ten biggest clonotypes.

The sample is drawn from a study of cytomegalovirus exposure and HLA in healthy donors (dated by TCRdb to about 2017). In the study overall: According to an earlier analysis of 587 of the donors, some 170 million T cells yielded 120 million or so unique TCR beta sequences and less than 300 Gb of sequence data. Among the roughly 400 genotyped donors, approximately 76% belonged to the genetic ancestry cluster associated with self-reported Caucasian donors. To decide whether each TCR beta V gene segment behaved as functional or pseudogenic, an earlier analysis of some 600 of the donors relied on high-throughput TCR beta sequencing. A later genetic analysis took genome-wide SNP genotypes for about three fifths of the roughly 670 donors and used that subset as a discovery cohort. The study aimed to test whether cataloging public T cell receptors could reveal signatures of past pathogen exposure. Class I and class II HLA loci were covered by the typing at four-digit resolution. An early release that covered 640 HLA-typed donors contained approximately 300 gigabases of sequencing data and around 80 million unique TCR sequences. Among roughly 370 genotyped donors of the cohort, an average of about 240,000 unique TCR beta nucleotide sequences were sequenced per donor, roughly 18% of them non-productive. Every repertoire in the discovery cohort had been generated on one and the same sequencing platform. High-throughput TCR immunosequencing, statistical association of individual TCRs with disease status, and machine learning were combined to predict cytomegalovirus infection status. In a later analysis, previously published TCR beta repertoires from 550 to 750 donors were re-analyzed and high-resolution HLA genotyping was added so that TCR occurrence patterns could be studied. About 5 DR-DQ haplotypes were handled as single units for association and clustering, since linkage in the cohort was strong. The T cell repertoires of several hundred subjects were profiled by immunosequencing and related to cytomegalovirus serostatus. Typing coverage varied by locus: roughly 620-640 donors for A, B, C, DRB1 and DQB1; approximately 500 for DQA1; approximately 570 for DPA1; fewer than 480 for DPB1. Rather than drawing on any new phenotypic data, the later analysis identified candidate immune exposures from TCR beta sequences and the way those sequences occurred across donors. In addition to the first cohort of hundreds of subjects, a separate validation cohort of around 110 different subjects was used. Donor age, sex, ethnicity and CMV serostatus were compiled together with the repertoire data.

General conclusions and limits of the study: In both the original and validation cohorts, the classifier was reported to diagnose cytomegalovirus status with high specificity and sensitivity. Linkage disequilibrium might explain the correlated functional status among segregating V segments, but an unknown experimental factor could not be excluded. The earlier analysis of some 540 of the donors excluded approximately 15 rarely observed V segments, including chromosome 9 orphons, because counts were too low. In the study, 150 to 200 TCR beta chains were listed as associated with cytomegalovirus. Only TCR beta chains were sequenced in this cohort, and the absence of alpha or paired-chain data limited detectable features. Presence/absence analyses assumed roughly uniform sequencing depth across donors, an assumption that may not hold. A later analysis found that HLA-associated TCR beta chains were more clonally expanded and had lower generation probabilities than equally common non-associated chains. Assigning TCR associations to individual alleles was difficult when HLA alleles, especially DR and DQ, strongly co-occurred. At a false discovery rate of 0.05, a later analysis linked 16,951 TCR beta sequences to specific HLA alleles. According to a later analysis, most CMV-associated TCR beta chains appeared to be HLA-restricted, and the HLA associations seemed to be driven largely by CMV exposure. Because the 87-base-pair reads could not distinguish some IMGT-functional V segments, including TRBV6-2 and TRBV6-3, those segments were excluded. Compared with the approximately 670-donor mean, donors in an Asian-associated ancestry cluster had fewer N-insertions in productive TCRs, according to a later genetic analysis. Most TCR sequences were observed very rarely across donors, whereas some public TCRs were present in many individuals. V-gene and J-gene trimming of TCR beta chains was associated with a missense DCLRE1C variant in a later genetic analysis, and the association was replicated in an independent cohort. For the cohort, immune exposure information was limited to CMV serostatus. In a later analysis, several top co-occurrence clusters were reported to appear linked to parvovirus B19, influenza, CMV and Epstein-Barr virus. Because some donors lacked HLA typing at each locus, the association tests relied only on the typed subset. A cluster of highly shared sequence variants was judged likely to be a technical artifact of the sequencing pipeline. Broadly in line with IMGT annotations, most TCR beta V segments showed up in productive rearrangements about 87% or about 30% of the time in an earlier analysis of a few hundred of the donors. In vitro tests confirmed that a few of the cytomegalovirus-associated TCR beta chains recognize cytomegalovirus antigens. A further reported finding was that TCR beta sequences accurately predicted the HLA-A and HLA-B alleles for most subjects in the first cohort. In a later analysis, TCR association rates were found to vary across HLA loci, with the most associated TCRs seen for DRB1 alleles and the fewest for HLA-C alleles. The authors suggested that the approach could potentially be generalized to other disease states and immunological phenotypes.

According to the germline V gene, CDR1 reads SGHVS and CDR2 reads FQNEAQ. Including cysteine and phenylalanine, the CDR3 has 15 amino acids. Only CDR3 DNA remains: 45 bases, in frame from the first base. The V and J segments used are TRBV7-8 and TRBJ1-1, with the D gene too uncertain to name. The sequence derives from a woman aged 50 to 60 in good health and CMV-seropositive. Sequenced input: PBMCs. The CDR3 in this case is CASSLVGAGNTEAFF. The DNA sequence follows: TGTGCCAGCAGTTTAGTGGGAGCAGGGAACACTGAAGCTTTCTTT.